This T cell receptor beta chain was sequenced for a study of T cell responses to AZD1222 COVID-19 vaccine. Overall study results and limits: As reported, nearly half of all spike-specific TCRs target variant regions that are unmutated. Sampling captured repertoires only after the peak T cell response. At baseline, seropositivity was found in only six or seven AZD1222 recipients. Females outnumbered males among donors, who were mostly white British; clonal diversity was possibly underestimated.

TCRdb's table, derived via immunoSEQ multiplex PCR, lists solely in-frame clones and lacks some. The table has roughly 150,000 clones, roughly 88% seen once. Comments on this clone: Its antigen is unknown.

The germline V gene encodes CDR1 LNHNV and CDR2 YYDKDF (reference sequence). There are 14 residues in the CDR3. Trimming took 8 bases from V and 3 from J, leaving 13 bases between them. This clonotype was obtained from an adult who received the AZD1222 COVID-19 vaccine. Sequenced here: peripheral blood, sampled 28 days after the second AZD1222 dose. This chain connects TRBV15 to TRBJ1-4; D is perhaps TRBD1 (5 bases). The CDR3 here is CATGEGSANEKLFF. CDR3 bases: TGTGCCACCGGGGAGGGGAGCGCTAATGAAAAACTGTTTTTT.